This T cell receptor beta chain was recorded in a study of blood T cells in healthy people across ages. Study information: Through template switching, about one barcoded beta molecule was captured per two T cells, as measured in model experiments. Overall study findings and caveats: Estimated diversity across one million T cells was deemed an underestimate.

A word on this clonotype: Its antigen is unknown.

The CDR3 contains 13 residues. Per the germline V gene, CDR1 is SGHVS and CDR2 is FQNEAQ. Through a sample-barcoded 5' primer and a J-beta primer mix, a second PCR was run for roughly 7 to 11 cycles. TCRdb re-analysed the 5' RACE reads in MiXCR, keeping a single row per CDR3 protein. The sample has 1.4 million to 1.5 million distinct CDR3 sequences, around 42% seen once. Staff drew around 10 milliliters of peripheral blood from each donor. The sample consisted of blood. V is TRBV7-8 and J is TRBJ2-4, with D tentatively TRBD1 or TRBD2 (5 bases each). The tail of the sequence fits TRBJ2-7 better, so the J call may be wrong. The source of this sequence is a woman aged 18-29 years in good health. CDR3 sequence reads: CASSKGRPLEQYF. In DNA, the CDR3 is TGTGCCAGCAGCAAGGGACGGCCGCTCGAGCAGTACTTC.